Listed below are T cell receptor beta chains from one sample, sequenced in a study of preoperative IRX-2 immunotherapy in early breast cancer. Sequencing used immunoSEQ multiplex PCR; TCRdb keeps in-frame clones, though not all of them. The table lists more than 25,000 clones, around 89% of them singletons. The specimen was obtained from a patient treated with IRX-2 immunotherapy. Every receptor here comes from a human donor with breast cancer. Each CDR3 is given with its conserved first and last residue. The D gene is left open where the match is weak. The listing skips clone size in some rows; elsewhere it reads once, few, many or a size class.

NA | NA | TRBJ1-1 | TRBV6-6 | CASSETVNTEAFF | TGTGCCAGCAGCGAAACAGTGAACACTGAAGCTTTCTTT
TRBD1 | NA | TRBJ1-1 | TRBV28 | CATSTFGTGNTEAFF | TGTGCCACCTCAACGTTTGGGACAGGCAACACTGAAGCTTTCTTT
NA | NA | TRBJ2-3 | TRBV6-5 | CASSLTSLTDTQYF | TGTGCCAGCAGCCTTACATCACTCACAGATACGCAGTATTTT
TRBD2 | NA | TRBJ2-1 | TRBV7-9 | CASSLTSGRGEQFF | TGTGCCAGCAGCTTAACTAGCGGGAGAGGCGAGCAGTTCTTC
TRBD2 | NA | TRBJ2-2 | TRBV5-1 | CASSLGTSGYTGELFF | TGCGCCAGCAGCTTGGGGACTAGCGGGTACACCGGGGAGCTGTTTTTT
NA | few | TRBJ2-7 | TRBV5-1 | CASSSTGLYEQYF | TGCGCCAGCAGCTCGACCGGACTTTACGAGCAGTACTTC
NA | NA | TRBJ1-2 | TRBV13 | CASSLTRNNYGYTF | TGTGCCAGCAGCTTGACAAGAAACAACTATGGCTACACCTTC
TRBD1 | once | TRBJ1-2 | TRBV11-2 | CASSLRTGWNYGYTF | TGTGCCAGCAGCTTAAGGACAGGTTGGAACTATGGCTACACCTTC
TRBD1 | NA | TRBJ2-5 | TRBV7-2 | CASSGGQKETQYF | TGTGCCAGCAGCGGGGGACAGAAAGAGACCCAGTACTTC
TRBD2 | NA | TRBJ2-3 | TRBV10-1 | CASSDGGLASGTQYF | TGCGCCAGCAGTGATGGGGGACTAGCGTCGGGTACGCAGTATTTT